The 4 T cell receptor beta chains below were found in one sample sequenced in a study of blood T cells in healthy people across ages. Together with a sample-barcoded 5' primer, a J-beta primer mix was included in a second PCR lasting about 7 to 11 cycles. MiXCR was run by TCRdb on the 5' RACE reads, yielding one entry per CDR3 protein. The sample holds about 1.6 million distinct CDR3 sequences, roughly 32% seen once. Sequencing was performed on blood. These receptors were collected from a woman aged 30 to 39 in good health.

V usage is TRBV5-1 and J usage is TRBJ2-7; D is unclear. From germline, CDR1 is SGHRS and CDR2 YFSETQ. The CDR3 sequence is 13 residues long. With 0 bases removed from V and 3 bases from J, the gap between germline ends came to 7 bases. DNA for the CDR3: TGCGCCAGCAGCTTGGAGCCGATCTACGAGCAGTACTTC. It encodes CASSLEPIYEQYF.

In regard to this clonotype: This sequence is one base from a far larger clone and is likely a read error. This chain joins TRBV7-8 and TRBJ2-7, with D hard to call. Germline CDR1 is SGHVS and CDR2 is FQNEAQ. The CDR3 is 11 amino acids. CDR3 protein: CDSSFDYEQYF. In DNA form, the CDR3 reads TGTGACAGCAGCTTCGACTACGAGCAGTACTTC.

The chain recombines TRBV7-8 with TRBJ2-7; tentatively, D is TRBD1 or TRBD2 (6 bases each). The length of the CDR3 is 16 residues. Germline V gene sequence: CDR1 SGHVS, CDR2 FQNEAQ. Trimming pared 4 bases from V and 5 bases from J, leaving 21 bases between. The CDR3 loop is CASSSPLGGLIDEQYF. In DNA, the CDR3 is TGTGCCAGCAGCTCACCATTAGGGGGGCTTATCGACGAGCAGTACTTC.

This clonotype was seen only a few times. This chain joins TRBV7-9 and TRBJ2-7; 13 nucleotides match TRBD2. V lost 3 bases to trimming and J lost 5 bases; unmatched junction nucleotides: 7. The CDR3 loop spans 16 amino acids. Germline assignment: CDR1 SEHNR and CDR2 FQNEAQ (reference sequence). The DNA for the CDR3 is TGTGCCAGCAGCTTTTGGACTAGCGGGAGAAACGACGAGCAGTACTTC. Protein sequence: CASSFWTSGRNDEQYF.